The TCR beta chain described here comes from a study of shared clonotypes between healthy human individuals. In the study overall: A couple of female and three male donors aged 18 to 49 were enrolled.

The study's findings and limits: Among the subsets, naive ones generally showed larger estimated richness than memory ones. The represented genetic and exposure-history diversity was limited by the small number of donors. In a handful of donors, around 4.8% of naive CD4 clonotypes appeared in common.

Selected positively for CCR7 and CD45RO-negative, naive CD8 cells excluded terminally differentiated effector memory CD45RA+ cells. TCRdb keeps only in-frame clones here, not all; method: immunoSEQ multiplex PCR. In the table there are more than 2 million clones, 80% to 95% of which are singletons. The CDR3 consists of 13 residues. Per the germline V gene, CDR1 is MNHEY and CDR2 is SVGAGI. Trimming removed 6 bases at V and 6 bases at J, with 13 bases between. Points on this clone: The antigen is undetermined.

V gene TRBV6-5 combines with J gene TRBJ2-3; D unresolved. This clonotype was sampled from a young man in good health. Some clones in this sample may be carry-over from other donors' samples. The sequenced material came from naive CD8+ T cells from PBMCs. CDR3 protein: CASSRNPRDTQYF. As DNA, the CDR3 is TGTGCCAGCAGCCGGAACCCCAGGGATACGCAGTATTTT.